This T cell receptor beta chain emerged from a study of blood T cell repertoires in COVID-19. Study-level information: T cells, B-cell-depleted T cells, or PBMCs provided the cDNA or gDNA that served as material.

CDR3 length: 14 amino acids. V lost 5 bases to trimming and J lost 3 bases; unmatched junction nucleotides: 6. CDR1 and CDR2 from the germline V gene are SGHTA and FQGTGA. As originally analysed: The assay estimated nucleated cells by amplifying reference gene primers. This table comes from immunoSEQ multiplex PCR, and its TCRdb copy is limited to in-frame clones, with some not included. D and trimming were read from the DNA, whereas the V and J calls and clone size are those reported in that table. The sample shows about 300,000 clones, approximately 85% of them seen only once. V is TRBV7-3 and J is TRBJ2-7, with 8 bases matching TRBD1. Input material: peripheral blood. The clonotype comes from a woman in her forties or fifties with acute or convalescent COVID-19. This chain's CDR3 is CASSLGQGDYEQYF. CDR3 bases: TGTGCCAGCAGCCTCGGACAGGGCGACTACGAGCAGTACTTC.